This T cell receptor beta chain was sequenced in a study of shared clonotypes between healthy human individuals (dated by TCRdb to 2018 to 2020). With respect to the entire study: Three men and a couple of women, aged 18 to 49 years, made up the cohort. Leukapheresis yielded between about 0.94 and 9 billion PBMCs per donor. For each donor, CD4 naive and CD4 memory were each run on three plates, CD8 naive on two plates, and CD8 memory on one plate. To estimate repertoire size and how much clonotype sharing occurs between individuals, the study deeply sequenced the blood TCR repertoires of about five healthy adults. Libraries were prepared and TCR repertoires were sequenced by different laboratories using diverse techniques, in order to increase sequencing depth and limit assay-specific biases.

CD8 naive samples were obtained by positive selection for CCR7 among CD45RO-negative cells, yielding a CD45RA+CCR7+ population from which TemRA cells were excluded. The donors were healthy, HIV-negative adults with no recently reported acute infections or vaccinations. All donors were Caucasian adults living in Nashville, Tennessee, USA. After blood collection by leukapheresis, PBMCs were isolated using Ficoll-Histopaque density gradient centrifugation and then cryopreserved in the vapor phase of liquid nitrogen. Analytical flow cytometry was used to check the purity and quantity of each magnetically sorted T cell population. Genomic DNA was isolated from each sorted fraction and quantified by UV absorbance on a Nanodrop 2000c. CDR1 and CDR2 are read off the germline V gene (reference sequence) as SEHNR and FQNEAQ. Measured from the cysteine to the phenylalanine, the CDR3 is 16 residues long. Here the CDR3 DNA is all that survives: 48 bases in frame from base 1. V is pared back by 4 bases and J by 5 bases, with 20 bases lying between the germline termini.

As to this clone: Its antigen remains unidentified. No much larger clone exists at a distance of one base, and base qualities are not known.

The paper as a whole reports these results and caveats: Sampling was restricted to blood, and TCR repertoires in tissue are likely to differ from TCR repertoires in blood. About 5% of naive CD4, 3.5% of naive CD8, roughly 2.4% of memory CD4, and roughly 0.4% of memory CD8 clonotypes were shared across several donors. Compared with non-shared clonotypes, clonotypes shared by all four sorted-subset donors had higher generation probabilities. Pairwise subsampling indicated that sequencing depth was expected to affect the degree of clonotype sharing among donors. Even with the large sequencing depth, rarefaction of the sorted-subset datasets indicated that sequencing was incomplete. Estimated clonotype richness was generally larger for naive than for memory subsets. Because the study included only a small number of donors, the genetic and exposure-history diversity represented was limited.

Using the deep immunoSEQ assay, TCR CDR3 regions were amplified from genomic DNA by multiplex PCR. For each cell subset, the extracted genomic DNA was distributed evenly across all wells of several immunoSEQ 96-well plates, and each plate served as one replicate. For sorted subsets, each replicate PCR was loaded with approximately 0.2 ug genomic DNA, equivalent to about 30,000 T cell genomes. The purified libraries were quantified using a Qubit 3.0 fluorometer, sized with a Bioanalyzer 2100, and then quantified again using the KAPA Library Quantification kit. A separate single-read 150-cycle Illumina NextSeq 550 flow cell was used to sequence each immunoSEQ 96-well plate. The study's own analysis went as follows. Because the immunoSEQ output included only junctional sequences and no quality scores, the filtering could not be the same as the filtering used for full-length reads. Sequences were annotated with PyIR, a Python wrapper for IgBLAST v1.9, and V/J genes and CDR3 were assigned using IMGT germline references. Reads were filtered out if the reads had weak V/J assignments (E-value above 1e-6), no CDR3, stop codons, out-of-frame junctions, or ambiguous translated residues. V3J clonotypes were defined by identical inferred V gene, J gene, and CDR3 amino acid sequence. The percentage overlap between two repertoires was calculated by dividing the number of shared unique clonotypes by the size of the smaller repertoire. Three approaches were used to assess repertoire richness: RTK rarefaction, the Chao1 estimator, and Recon v2.1 estimates of unobserved clonotypes. For all TCRbeta clonotypes obtained by the gDNA method from several donors, generation probabilities were computed with OLGA. TCRdb obtained this table from immuneACCESS and retained in-frame rearrangements with V and J assigned. These tables miss some clones; where compared with another copy, unresolved V genes account for less than half of the shortfall, and the remainder is unexplained. From that table come the V and J calls and clone size; the DNA was used to work out D and trimming. The sample yields approximately 840,000 clones; 90% to 97% were counted once. The ten top clones hold 0.2% to 0.25% of the sample.

The receptor was derived from a young man in good health. This chain is built from TRBV7-9 and TRBJ1-2; the D gene is perhaps TRBD1, on 6 matching bases. Material: naive CD8+ T cells sorted from blood. What this sample's cell subset or site label stands for: CD45RA+CCR7+. The CDR3 reads as follows: CASSSSGHPEVYGYTF. The nucleotide sequence reads as follows: TGTGCCAGCAGCTCCTCGGGACATCCGGAGGTTTATGGCTACACCTTC.